This T cell receptor (beta chain) was captured in a study of Graves' ophthalmopathy and Graves' hyperthyroidism. From RNA, the CDR3 regions of TCR beta chains were amplified and sequenced. After a first-round RT-PCR with HTBI primers, a second-round multiplex PCR was run. A single record per CDR3 protein comes from TCRdb applying MiXCR to the multiplex PCR reads. The table includes some 400,000 distinct CDR3 sequences, around 17% detected once. Overall study results and limits: Most expanded clonotypes from thyroid (those above 0.001 frequency) were also found in blood.

This clonotype was counted many times. Its target is unknown. Under 3 months in duration, the ophthalmopathy in affected donors had moderate-to-severe activity, CAS ≥3 and NOSPECS ≥4. Germline V lookup: CDR1 SNHLY, CDR2 FYNNEI. V was cut by 8 bases and J by 5 bases, with 9 bases left in between. This CDR3 region has 12 residues. The TCR sequence derives from a woman younger than 35 with Graves' ophthalmopathy. The V gene is TRBV2, the J gene TRBJ1-4; possibly TRBD1 for D (5 bases). The sample taken for sequencing was peripheral blood. CDR3 DNA sequence: TGTGCCAGCCGAAAGGGGAATGAAAAACTGTTTTTT. Translation gives CASRKGNEKLFF. The full variable domain, rest sourced from reference TRBV2 and TRBJ1-4, is EPEVTQTPSHQVTQMGQEVILRCVPISNHLYFYWYRQILGQKVEFLVSFYNNEISEKSEIFDDQFSVERPDGSNFTLKIRSTKLEDSAMYFCASRKGNEKLFFGSGTQLSVL.